This T cell receptor (beta chain) appears in the sequencing data of a study of OX40 agonist ivuxolimab in advanced cancers. Study conclusions and caveats: Nonresponders, in some cases, also had low normalized T-cell clonal expansion.

About this clone: Its target is unknown.

The method was immunoSEQ multiplex PCR; TCRdb's version includes in-frame clones alone and lacks a portion of them. The table has approximately 60,000 clones, over 75% seen once. CDR3 length: 16 amino acids. Germline lookup yields CDR1 SGHVS and CDR2 FQNEAQ. V lost 5 bases, J lost 3 bases, and 10 bases stayed unmatched. Sequences were derived from CD4+ or CD8+ T cells sorted from blood, sampled in a trial of the OX40 agonist ivuxolimab. This receptor was taken from an adult with an advanced solid tumor such as melanoma, head and neck, liver or kidney cancer. The chain combines TRBV7-8 with TRBJ2-1, with 7 bases that match TRBD2. CDR3: CASSQTRERNYNEQFF. DNA for the CDR3: TGTGCCAGCAGCCAAACGCGGGAGAGGAACTACAATGAGCAGTTCTTC.